The entry that follows covers one T cell receptor (beta chain) sequence. The sample comes from a study of control samples from healthy donors and cancer patients. Trimming stripped 0 bases from V and 1 base from J, with 10 bases between. Germline-derived CDR1 and CDR2 are MNHNS and SASEGT. This CDR3 contains 16 residues. Sequenced by immunoSEQ multiplex PCR; TCRdb stores in-frame clones only, minus some. The sample yields 97,000 or so clones, about 90% seen once. The sequence came from a woman between 18 and 29 years old in good health. Source material: blood. The chain uses TRBV6-1 and TRBJ1-5; TRBD1 is a possible D gene (5 bases). The CDR3 bases are TGTGCCAGCAGTGAAGCGCAGGGTCGGAGCAATCAGCCCCAGCATTTT. This translates into CASSEAQGRSNQPQHF.